These 24 T cell receptor beta chains share one sample of origin, sequenced in a study of T cell changes during pregnancy in multiple sclerosis. TCRdb keeps only in-frame clones here, not all; method: immunoSEQ multiplex PCR. The sample includes about 40,000 clones, just over 90% seen only once; the top ten take 1% to 1.5%. Source: peripheral blood, taken before pregnancy. The source is a female donor with multiple sclerosis, enrolled in a pregnancy study.

The chain combines TRBV18 with TRBJ1-2; 10 nucleotides align to TRBD1. V gave up 4 bases and J gave up 4 bases; unmatched junction bases: 3. The CDR3 runs to 14 residues. CDR1 and CDR2 (germline): KGHSH, LQKENI. The CDR3 nucleotides read TGTGCCAGCTCACAGGGACAGGGGTCCTATGGCTACACCTTC. Translated, it gives CASSQGQGSYGYTF.

The genes are TRBV28 and TRBJ2-7; the D gene is possibly TRBD2 (5 bases). V was trimmed by 6 bases and J by 5 bases, leaving 17 bases between them. The CDR3 loop spans 14 amino acids. The germline CDR1 and CDR2 sequences are MDHEN and SYDVKM. CDR3 DNA: TGTGCCAGCAGACCCCCAGGCCCCGGGGACGAGCAGTACTTC. Translation: CASRPPGPGDEQYF. The full variable domain, with the rest looked up from reference TRBV28 and TRBJ2-7, is DVKVTQSSRYLVKRTGEKVFLECVQDMDHENMFWYRQDPGLGLRLIYFSYDVKMKEKGDIPEGYSVSREKKERFSLILESASTNQTSMYLCASRPPGPGDEQYFGPGTRLTVT.

The rearrangement uses TRBV9 and TRBJ2-1; the D gene is possibly TRBD2 (6 bases). The CDR3 length is 16 residues. Between the trimmed V and J ends, which lost 2 bases and 0 bases, there was a span of 12 bases. The germline V gene has CDR1 SGDLS and CDR2 YYNGEE. CDR3 in DNA: TGTGCCAGCAGCGTTTCGGGAGACCCCTCCTACAATGAGCAGTTCTTC. This translates into CASSVSGDPSYNEQFF.

J is TRBJ2-1 and V is TRBV11-2, with 10 nucleotides matching TRBD2. The CDR3 sequence is 15 residues long. The germline V gene encodes CDR1 SGHAT and CDR2 FQNNGV. Trimming at V came to 4 bases and at J to 8 bases, leaving 8 bases not matched to a gene. CDR3 loop: CASSSSSGSLYEQFF. The DNA of the CDR3 is TGTGCCAGCAGCTCGTCTAGCGGGAGCTTGTATGAGCAGTTCTTC. Complete variable domain (other parts from reference TRBV11-2 and TRBJ2-1): EAGVAQSPRYKIIEKRQSVAFWCNPISGHATLYWYQQILGQGPKLLIQFQNNGVVDDSQLPKDRFSAERLKGVDSTLKIQPAKLEDSAVYLCASSSSSGSLYEQFFGPGTRLTVL.

V and J are TRBV7-9 and TRBJ2-1; D possibly corresponds to TRBD1 (6 bases). Germline CDR1 is SEHNR and CDR2 is FQNEAQ (reference sequence). The CDR3 sequence is 15 residues long. V was clipped by 5 bases and J by 0 bases, with 11 bases between them. The CDR3 DNA sequence: TGTGCCAGCAGCATCGCCAGGGGCTCCTACAATGAGCAGTTCTTC. It translates to CASSIARGSYNEQFF.

This chain links TRBV11-1 with TRBJ1-2; D not resolved. Germline CDR1 is SGHAT and CDR2 is FQDESV (reference sequence). Trimming left V 2 bases short and J 0 bases short, with 4 bases between. The length of the CDR3 is 13 residues. CDR3 amino acids: CASSLQANYGYTF. The DNA of the CDR3 is TGTGCCAGCAGCTTACAGGCTAACTATGGCTACACCTTC.

V usage is TRBV5-4 and J usage is TRBJ2-5; 11 nucleotides agree with TRBD2. Germline values: CDR1 SGHNT, CDR2 YYREEE (reference sequence). This CDR3 has 15 amino acids. The V and J ends lost 0 bases and 4 bases, in that order; junction bases with no gene match: 2. DNA of the CDR3: TGTGCCAGCAGCTTGGGCCTAGCGGGAGGAGAGACCCAGTACTTC. Translated: CASSLGLAGGETQYF.

V is TRBV30 and J is TRBJ2-3; D perhaps matches TRBD2 (5 bases). Germline lookup yields CDR1 GTSNPN and CDR2 SVGIG (reference sequence). This CDR3 contains 15 residues. Trimming took 2 bases from V and 0 from J, leaving 12 bases between them. The CDR3 loop is CAWSRTGGSTDTQYF. Written as DNA, the CDR3 is TGTGCCTGGAGTCGGACTGGCGGTAGCACAGATACGCAGTATTTT.

V is TRBV2 and J is TRBJ1-4; no reliable D call. Trimming removed 0 bases at V and 8 bases at J, with 10 bases between. The CDR3 totals 14 residues. Germline V CDR1 and CDR2: SNHLY, FYNNEI. CDR3 nucleotide sequence: TGTGCCAGCAGTGAAGCGCTAAGCGGGGAAAAACTGTTTTTT. Protein sequence: CASSEALSGEKLFF.

V usage is TRBV28 and J usage is TRBJ2-3; D perhaps matches TRBD1 (6 bases). From germline, CDR1 is MDHEN and CDR2 SYDVKM. V was pared by 2 bases and J by 2 bases, with 14 bases between. This CDR3 region has 16 residues. CDR3 sequence: CASSLPQQGPTDTQYF. The CDR3 bases are TGTGCCAGCAGTTTACCCCAGCAGGGGCCCACAGATACGCAGTATTTT.

The chain joins TRBV4-3 to TRBJ2-1; 8 positions match TRBD2. This CDR3 has 21 residues. Looked up from germline, CDR1 is LGHNA and CDR2 is YSLEER. After removal of 0 bases from V and 5 bases from J, the junction contained 21 bases not matched to a gene. This CDR3 is CASSQDNPSGVLAGPNNEQFF. The CDR3 bases are TGCGCCAGCAGCCAAGATAACCCCTCCGGTGTGTTAGCGGGACCAAACAATGAGCAGTTCTTC.

This clone has a single count. The rearrangement links TRBV18 to TRBJ1-4, with no clear D. Germline assignment: CDR1 KGHSH and CDR2 LQKENI. V gave up 2 bases and J gave up 5 bases, with 12 bases separating them. This CDR3 comprises 15 residues. CDR3 amino acids: CASSPYTENNEKLFF. The CDR3 region has the DNA TGTGCCAGCTCACCATACACAGAAAACAATGAAAAACTGTTTTTT.

The rearrangement joins TRBV4-1 to TRBJ2-3; 12 bases are a match to TRBD2. The trim removed 4 bases at V and 0 bases at J, leaving 5 bases unmatched. The germline CDR1 and CDR2 sequences are MGHRA and YSYEKL. This CDR3 is 17 amino acids long. The CDR3 DNA reads as TGCGCCAGCAGCCCGAGGACTAGCGGGACTAGCACAGATACGCAGTATTTT. This sequence encodes CASSPRTSGTSTDTQYF.

This chain connects TRBV6-6 to TRBJ1-2; 9 positions match TRBD1. J lost 7 bases, V lost 4 bases, and 10 bases had no gene match. Germline V CDR1 and CDR2: MNHNY, SVGAGI (reference sequence). The CDR3 has 15 amino acids. CDR3 in DNA: TGTGCCAGCAGTTCGGACAGGGGCTCCGCCGTTGGCTACACCTTC. Translated, it gives CASSSDRGSAVGYTF.

The chain employs TRBV14 and TRBJ2-1, with D perhaps matching TRBD2 (6 bases). The CDR3 consists of 15 residues. Germline loops: CDR1 SGHDN, CDR2 FVKESK. Trimming pared 1 base from V and 1 base from J, leaving 8 bases between. CDR3 nucleotides: TGTGCCAGCAGCCAAGTTGCGGGATCCTACAATGAGCAGTTCTTC. Translation: CASSQVAGSYNEQFF.

The gene calls are TRBV2 and TRBJ2-5; 8 bases agree with TRBD1. Germline CDR1 and CDR2: SNHLY and FYNNEI. J lost 5 bases, V lost 7 bases, and 3 bases had no gene match. CDR3 length: 12 residues. The CDR3 bases are TGTGCCAGCATTCGGGACAGGGAGACCCAGTACTTC. Protein product: CASIRDRETQYF. Complete variable domain (other parts from reference TRBV2 and TRBJ2-5): EPEVTQTPSHQVTQMGQEVILRCVPISNHLYFYWYRQILGQKVEFLVSFYNNEISEKSEIFDDQFSVERPDGSNFTLKIRSTKLEDSAMYFCASIRDRETQYFGPGTRLLVL.

The rearrangement joins TRBV4-1 to TRBJ2-1; 8 bases are a match to TRBD2. Trimming removed 4 bases from V and 10 bases from J; junction bases left unmatched: 12. Germline lookup yields CDR1 MGHRA and CDR2 YSYEKL. This CDR3 comprises 15 residues. CDR3 protein: CASSPGPREDREQFF. Written as DNA, the CDR3 is TGCGCCAGCAGCCCCGGTCCGCGGGAGGATAGGGAGCAGTTCTTC.

This clone was seen once. The chain combines TRBV19 with TRBJ1-1, with 9 bases that match TRBD1. The V and J ends lost 5 bases and 1 base, in that order; junction bases with no gene match: 11. CDR1 is LNHDA and CDR2 is SQIVND in the germline V gene (reference sequence). CDR3 length equals 17 residues. The CDR3 region is CASSADRGEAANTEAFF. CDR3 in DNA: TGTGCCAGTAGTGCCGACAGGGGGGAGGCGGCGAACACTGAAGCTTTCTTT.

This chain connects TRBV29-1 to TRBJ2-2, with a weak D call TRBD2 (6 bases). With 3 bases removed from V and 1 base from J, the gap between germline ends came to 9 bases. Germline loops: CDR1 SQVTM, CDR2 ANQGSEA. This CDR3 has 14 amino acids. CDR3 sequence (DNA): TGCAGCGTTGAGGGGACTCAGAACACCGGGGAGCTGTTTTTT. This codes for CSVEGTQNTGELFF.

The V gene is TRBV27, the J gene TRBJ2-1; unclear D gene. Trimming took off 2 bases at V and 2 bases at J, with 10 bases between the two ends. From germline, CDR1 is MNHEY and CDR2 SMNVEV (reference sequence). The CDR3 is made up of 15 amino acids. CDR3 DNA: TGTGCCAGCAGTTTAGACTCGAACCCCTACAATGAGCAGTTCTTC. It translates to CASSLDSNPYNEQFF.

This chain uses TRBV7-2 with TRBJ2-1; TRBD2 matches at 7 bases. CDR1 and CDR2 from the germline V gene are SGHTA and FQGNSA. V was pared by 0 bases and J by 6 bases, with 5 bases of the junction left unmatched. The CDR3 contains 15 residues. The CDR3 here is CASSLAGLVFNEQFF. The DNA for the CDR3 is TGTGCCAGCAGCTTAGCTGGACTAGTCTTCAATGAGCAGTTCTTC.

The J gene is TRBJ2-5, the V gene TRBV20-1; TRBD1 matches 7 bases. Germline CDR1 is DFQATT and CDR2 is SNEGSKA (reference sequence). The trim removed 6 bases at V and 5 bases at J, leaving 3 bases unmatched. The CDR3 is 11 amino acids. The CDR3 loop is CSAQGDETQYF. The DNA for the CDR3 is TGCAGTGCCCAGGGGGACGAGACCCAGTACTTC.

The rearrangement uses TRBV5-1 and TRBJ1-2; 7 bases are shared with TRBD1. Germline CDR1 is SGHRS and CDR2 is YFSETQ. The CDR3 spans 13 residues. Unmatched junction bases numbered 3, after V lost 1 base and J lost 6 bases. The CDR3 bases are TGCGCCAGCAGCTTGACAGGGGAACATGGCTACACCTTC. The encoded protein is CASSLTGEHGYTF.

V and J are TRBV5-6 and TRBJ2-1; 9 bases agree with TRBD2. With 2 bases clipped from V and 12 bases from J, the junction kept 12 bases outside the gene matches. CDR3 size: 15 residues. Per germline, CDR1 SGHDT and CDR2 YYEEEE. The CDR3 region has the DNA TGTGCCAGCAGCTTTCGGCGGGAGGGCCCGGTCGGGCAGTTCTTC. This gives the protein CASSFRREGPVGQFF.